The sample holds a few counts of the clone carrying this TCR beta chain. What it binds is unknown. This sample was taken from a study of blood T cells in healthy people across ages. General study findings and limits: Without sorted subsets, naive and antigen-experienced compartments could not be conclusively compared.

Germline CDR1 is SGDLS and CDR2 is YYNGEE. The CDR3 length is 14 residues. The V gene end was trimmed by 4 bases and the J gene end by 5 bases; junction bases not matched to a gene: 8. PCR was performed a second time for about 7 to 11 cycles using a sample-barcoded 5' primer and a J-beta primer mix. TCRdb reprocessed the 5' RACE reads with MiXCR, giving one entry per CDR3 protein. The sample lists about 1.1 million distinct CDR3 sequences, under 40% occurring once. The specimen was blood. This chain joins TRBV9 and TRBJ2-5; 7 nucleotides agree with TRBD2. The TCR comes from a young man in good health. CDR3 sequence reads: CASSPRLAGETQYF. CDR3 nucleotide sequence: TGTGCCAGCAGCCCCCGACTAGCAGGGGAGACCCAGTACTTC.